This entry lists 6 T cell receptor beta chains sequenced from one sample in a study of long-term antiretroviral therapy in people with HIV. Sequencing used immunoSEQ v3.0 at survey level. TCRdb keeps only in-frame clones here, not all; method: immunoSEQ multiplex PCR. Found here are approximately 20,000 clones, 65% to 85% of them singletons; the top ten hold 10% to 15%. The sequencing used unsorted PBMCs, collected around 1.7 years before starting antiretroviral therapy. The receptor source for this set is a woman aged 40 to 50 with HIV.

The sample holds one count of this clone. The rearrangement joins TRBV29-1 to TRBJ2-3; possibly TRBD1 for D (6 bases). CDR3 size: 19 residues. Germline CDR1 reads SQVTM; CDR2 reads ANQGSEA. Trimming stripped 1 base from V and 6 bases from J, with 29 bases between. CDR3 DNA sequence: TGCAGCGTTGAAGGAGGGAGTTGGGAACAGGGCGAGCCACATGATACGCAGTATTTT. It translates to CSVEGGSWEQGEPHDTQYF.

V is TRBV5-5 and J is TRBJ1-2, with D possibly TRBD1 on 5 matching bases. The V end lost 0 bases, the J end lost 1 base, and 7 bases lay between the germline ends. Germline assignment: CDR1 SGHKS and CDR2 YYEKEE (reference sequence). This CDR3 comprises 14 residues. The CDR3 nucleotides are TGTGCCAGCAGCTTGGACAGGCTTAACTATGGCTACACCTTC. Translated, it gives CASSLDRLNYGYTF.

The chain is built from TRBV7-9 and TRBJ2-1, with 9 bases lining up with TRBD1. V was pared by 4 bases and J by 5 bases, with 6 bases of the junction left unmatched. CDR3 size: 15 residues. Germline V gene lookup returns CDR1 SEHNR and CDR2 FQNEAQ (reference sequence). In nucleotides, the CDR3 is TGTGCCAGCAGCTCAAAGGGACAGGGCGACAATGAGCAGTTCTTC. Protein product: CASSSKGQGDNEQFF.

This clone was detected a few times. The rearrangement joins TRBV10-2 to TRBJ1-6; D gene uncertain. CDR3 length: 13 residues. The ends were cut back, 6 bases at V and 7 bases at J, with 10 bases in the middle. Germline assignment: CDR1 WSHSY and CDR2 SAAADI. The CDR3 loop is CASRPEPNSPLHF. The DNA for the CDR3 is TGCGCCAGCAGGCCGGAACCAAATTCACCCCTCCACTTT.

This rearrangement joins TRBV5-1 to TRBJ2-7; D possibly uses TRBD1 or TRBD2 (5 bases each). Trimming removed 5 bases at V and 2 bases at J, with 20 bases between. Germline CDR1 SGHRS, CDR2 YFSETQ. The CDR3 totals 16 residues. The CDR3 DNA reads as TGCGCCAGCAGTAAAATCCCCGGGACCGATCCCTACGAGCAGTACTTC. Translated: CASSKIPGTDPYEQYF.

The rearrangement links TRBV27 to TRBJ2-7, with D possibly being TRBD2 (5 bases). V was cut by 6 bases and J by 3 bases, with 15 bases left in between. This CDR3 comprises 14 residues. CDR1 is MNHEY and CDR2 is SMNVEV in the germline V gene (reference sequence). The CDR3, as DNA: TGTGCCAGCAGCCTACGGGGTTTGTTCTACGAGCAGTACTTC. Protein: CASSLRGLFYEQYF.